The 22 T cell receptor beta chains given below trace back to one sample, sequenced in a study of blood T cell repertoires in COVID-19. Only in-frame clones appear in the TCRdb table, and some are missing; sequencing was by immunoSEQ multiplex PCR. The table includes about 120,000 clones, nearly 90% detected once. The sequenced material came from peripheral blood. These receptors all come from a woman aged 55-70 years with COVID-19, enrolled during active disease.

CDR3 bases: TGTGCCAGCAGCTCAGACAGGGGGGGTCAGCCCCAGCATTTT. Its translation: CASSSDRGGQPQHF. The chain links TRBV7-2 to TRBJ1-5; TRBD1 matches at 9 bases. CDR3 length equals 14 residues. The V and J ends lost 4 bases and 6 bases, in that order; junction bases with no gene match: 4. Germline values: CDR1 SGHTA, CDR2 FQGNSA. The full variable domain, in which reference TRBV7-2 and TRBJ1-5 provide the parts outside the CDR3, is GAGVSQSPSNKVTEKGKDVELRCDPISGHTALYWYRQSLGQGLEFLIYFQGNSAPDKSGLPSDRFSAERTGGSVSTLTIQRTQQEDSAVYLCASSSDRGGQPQHFGDGTRLSIL.

This clone appeared once. V and J are TRBV5-1 and TRBJ1-1; 7 nucleotides agree with TRBD1. Germline V lookup: CDR1 SGHRS, CDR2 YFSETQ. The trim removed 6 bases at V and 8 bases at J, leaving 16 bases unmatched. The CDR3 runs 15 residues. CDR3 coding DNA: TGCGCCAGCACCACCGACAGGGTCCGTAGTCGGGAAGCTTTCTTT. It codes for CASTTDRVRSREAFF. Looking up the rest from reference TRBV5-1 and TRBJ1-1 gives the full variable domain: KAGVTQTPRYLIKTRGQQVTLSCSPISGHRSVSWYQQTPGQGLQFLFEYFSETQRNKGNFPGRFSGRQFSNSRSEMNVSTLELGDSALYLCASTTDRVRSREAFFGQGTRLTVV.

The chain is built from TRBV7-9 and TRBJ1-6, with 8 bases fitting TRBD1. From germline, CDR1 is SEHNR and CDR2 FQNEAQ (reference sequence). The CDR3 runs to 15 residues. After removal of 2 bases from V and 5 bases from J, the junction contained 2 bases not matched to a gene. The CDR3 coding sequence is TGTGCCAGCAGCTTACCGACAGGGGATAATTCACCCCTCCACTTT. Encoded protein: CASSLPTGDNSPLHF. Looking up the rest from reference TRBV7-9 and TRBJ1-6 gives the full variable domain: DTGVSQNPRHKITKRGQNVTFRCDPISEHNRLYWYRQTLGQGPEFLTYFQNEAQLEKSRLLSDRFSAERPKGSFSTLEIQRTEQGDSAMYLCASSLPTGDNSPLHFGNGTRLTVT.

This clone appeared a single time. The gene calls are TRBV3-1 (or the pseudogene TRBV3-2) and TRBJ2-6, with D possibly TRBD1 on 6 matching bases. Germline V gene data show CDR1 as LGHDT and CDR2 as YNNKEL (reference sequence). V lost 0 bases and J 4 bases, leaving 16 bases between the germline ends. The CDR3 spans 18 residues. CDR3 loop: CASSQDWGRGSGANVLTF. DNA for the CDR3: TGTGCCAGCAGCCAAGATTGGGGCAGGGGCTCAGGGGCCAACGTCCTGACTTTC.

This clone has only a few counts. This chain links TRBV7-9 with TRBJ1-2, with a tentative D call TRBD1 (6 bases). Trimming removed 6 bases from V and 2 bases from J, with 10 bases in between. The CDR3 sequence is 13 residues long. The germline CDR1 and CDR2 sequences are SEHNR and FQNEAQ (reference sequence). The CDR3 sequence: CASSHDRNYGYTF. The CDR3 DNA is TGTGCCAGCAGTCACGACAGGAACTATGGCTACACCTTC.

V gene TRBV9 combines with J gene TRBJ2-3; 10 nucleotides agree with TRBD2. Germline V lookup: CDR1 SGDLS, CDR2 YYNGEE. CDR3 length: 16 amino acids. V gave up 1 base and J gave up 5 bases; unmatched junction bases: 7. The CDR3, as DNA: TGTGCCAGCAGCGTAACTCAGCGGGGGGGCGGAGATACGCAGTATTTT. It encodes CASSVTQRGGGDTQYF.

The rearrangement links TRBV3-1 (or the pseudogene TRBV3-2) to TRBJ1-1; no firm D call. Trimming shortened V by 1 base and J by 5 bases, and 11 bases separated the two germline ends. Germline lookup yields CDR1 LGHDT and CDR2 YNNKEL (reference sequence). This CDR3 is built from 14 residues. The CDR3: CASSQVTLATEAFF. The CDR3 nucleotides read TGTGCCAGCAGCCAAGTGACTCTCGCGACTGAAGCTTTCTTT.

This chain connects TRBV15 to TRBJ1-1; the D is unclear. In germline, CDR1 is LNHNV, CDR2 YYDKDF (reference sequence). V lost 0 bases to trimming and J lost 0 bases, with 11 bases between them. The CDR3 spans 16 residues. CDR3 residues: CATSRERLNMNTEAFF. CDR3 DNA sequence: TGTGCCACCAGCAGAGAACGACTTAACATGAACACTGAAGCTTTCTTT.

V and J are TRBV11-2 and TRBJ1-1; the D is unclear. Trimming pared 1 base from V and 0 bases from J, leaving 15 bases between. The CDR3 length is 17 residues. Germline CDR1 and CDR2: SGHAT and FQNNGV. The CDR3 sequence: CASSLGRVIGLNTEAFF. CDR3 nucleotide sequence: TGTGCCAGCAGCTTAGGGAGGGTTATAGGATTGAACACTGAAGCTTTCTTT.

The chain couples TRBV10-2 to TRBJ2-7; possible D gene TRBD2, 5 bases. The CDR3 runs 12 residues. Trimming took 2 bases from V and 4 from J, leaving 6 bases between them. CDR1 and CDR2 (germline): WSHSY, SAAADI. The CDR3 nucleotides are TGCGCCAGCAGTGAGCCGGGGTACGAGCAGTACTTC. Translating it yields CASSEPGYEQYF.

CDR3 loop: CASSTGATTEAFF. Written as DNA, the CDR3 is TGTGCCAGTAGTACAGGGGCGACCACTGAAGCTTTCTTT. The chain recombines TRBV19 with TRBJ1-1, with a tentative D call TRBD1 (6 bases). This CDR3 is 13 amino acids long. Trimming cost V 4 bases and J 4 bases, with 10 bases left between them. In germline, CDR1 is LNHDA, CDR2 SQIVND (reference sequence).

The chain couples TRBV5-5 to TRBJ1-5; D is ambiguous. Germline V gene sequence: CDR1 SGHKS, CDR2 YYEKEE (reference sequence). There are 15 residues in the CDR3. V dropped 2 bases and J dropped 0 bases, with 9 bases sitting between them. The CDR3, as DNA: TGTGCCAGCAGCTTCTCCGGAGGTAGCAATCAGCCCCAGCATTTT. The encoded protein is CASSFSGGSNQPQHF. The variable domain in full, with the rest retrieved from reference TRBV5-5 and TRBJ1-5, is DAGVTQSPTHLIKTRGQQVTLRCSPISGHKSVSWYQQVLGQGPQFIFQYYEKEERGRGNFPDRFSARQFPNYSSELNVNALLLGDSALYLCASSFSGGSNQPQHFGDGTRLSIL.

This clone appeared a single time. The chain joins TRBV7-3 to TRBJ1-1, with D possibly TRBD1 on 6 matching bases. The germline CDR1 and CDR2 sequences are SGHTA and FQGTGA. The CDR3 has 16 residues. V gave up 7 bases and J gave up 5 bases, with 23 bases separating them. DNA for the CDR3: TGTGCCAGCACCTCCGGGAGCGGGGGCGTTTTAACTGAAGCTTTCTTT. Protein product: CASTSGSGGVLTEAFF.

J is TRBJ2-5 and V is TRBV19, with D possibly TRBD1 on 6 matching bases. Per the germline V gene, CDR1 is LNHDA and CDR2 is SQIVND (reference sequence). The CDR3 length is 15 residues. V was clipped by 1 base and J by 7 bases, with 16 bases between them. The CDR3 protein is CASSIVQGQLGTQYF. The CDR3 DNA reads as TGTGCCAGTAGTATAGTCCAGGGGCAGCTTGGGACCCAGTACTTC.

V is TRBV3-1 (or the pseudogene TRBV3-2) and J is TRBJ2-3; 7 bases align to TRBD1. The CDR3 runs 17 residues. V was clipped by 11 bases and J by 2 bases; unmatched bases: 19. Germline V gives CDR1 LGHDT, CDR2 YNNKEL (reference sequence). The CDR3 DNA follows: TGTGCCGGGCGGATTGAGGGGGCCCCCTCGTCCACAGATACGCAGTATTTT. Protein: CAGRIEGAPSSTDTQYF.

J is TRBJ1-2 and V is TRBV19; TRBD1 matches at 8 bases. The CDR3 totals 15 residues. CDR1 is LNHDA and CDR2 is SQIVND in the germline V gene (reference sequence). V trimming: 6 bases; J trimming: 4 bases; junction bases outside the gene matches: 10. CDR3 sequence reads: CASRGTGGNGYGYTF. The CDR3 bases are TGTGCCAGTAGGGGGACAGGCGGGAACGGCTATGGCTACACCTTC.

The rearrangement uses TRBV19 and TRBJ2-6; D is unresolved. The CDR3 runs 13 residues. The V and J ends lost 10 bases and 0 bases respectively, with 7 bases between them. CDR1 LNHDA and CDR2 SQIVND come from the germline V gene (reference sequence). CDR3 protein: CAIGSSGANVLTF. The DNA for the CDR3 is TGTGCCATCGGGTCCTCTGGGGCCAACGTCCTGACTTTC.

The rearrangement joins TRBV5-1 to TRBJ2-1; the D gene is possibly TRBD1 (6 bases). Trimming took 4 bases from V and 1 from J, leaving 12 bases between them. CDR3 length equals 15 residues. Germline CDR1 SGHRS, CDR2 YFSETQ. DNA of the CDR3: TGCGCCAGCAGCCCGGAAGGGGGATCCTACAATGAGCAGTTCTTC. Protein product: CASSPEGGSYNEQFF.

This chain joins TRBV5-1 and TRBJ2-1; TRBD1 matches 8 bases. Germline-derived CDR1 and CDR2 are SGHRS and YFSETQ. The CDR3 consists of 15 residues. The V gene end was trimmed by 0 bases and the J gene end by 5 bases; junction bases not matched to a gene: 4. The CDR3 DNA is TGCGCCAGCAGCTTGGGACAGGGGATCCACAATGAGCAGTTCTTC. It codes for CASSLGQGIHNEQFF.

The V call is TRBV14, the J call TRBJ1-3, with unresolved D. Between the trimmed V and J ends, which lost 1 base and 2 bases, there was a span of 12 bases. Germline CDR1 reads SGHDN; CDR2 reads FVKESK. The CDR3 is 16 residues long. CDR3 in DNA: TGTGCCAGCAGCCAAGTCCCCCCTGAGGCTGGAAACACCATATATTTT. Its protein product is CASSQVPPEAGNTIYF.

This chain connects TRBV5-1 to TRBJ2-1; 11 bases agree with TRBD2. Trimming took 4 bases from V and 0 from J; bases not matched to a gene: 9. The CDR3 sequence is 18 residues long. Germline V gene sequence: CDR1 SGHRS, CDR2 YFSETQ. The CDR3 region is CASSPGLAAQSSYNEQFF. CDR3 sequence (DNA): TGCGCCAGCAGCCCGGGACTAGCGGCCCAGAGCTCCTACAATGAGCAGTTCTTC.

This clone was found a few times. This sequence joins TRBV6-2 or TRBV6-3 and TRBJ1-1; TRBD1 is a possible D gene (5 bases). The V gene lost 5 bases and the J gene lost 1 base, with 11 bases spanning the gap. In germline, CDR1 is MNHEY, CDR2 SVGEGT. This CDR3 spans 14 amino acids. The CDR3 coding sequence is TGTGCCAGCAGTCCCTACGACAGGAACACTGAAGCTTTCTTT. This gives the protein CASSPYDRNTEAFF.